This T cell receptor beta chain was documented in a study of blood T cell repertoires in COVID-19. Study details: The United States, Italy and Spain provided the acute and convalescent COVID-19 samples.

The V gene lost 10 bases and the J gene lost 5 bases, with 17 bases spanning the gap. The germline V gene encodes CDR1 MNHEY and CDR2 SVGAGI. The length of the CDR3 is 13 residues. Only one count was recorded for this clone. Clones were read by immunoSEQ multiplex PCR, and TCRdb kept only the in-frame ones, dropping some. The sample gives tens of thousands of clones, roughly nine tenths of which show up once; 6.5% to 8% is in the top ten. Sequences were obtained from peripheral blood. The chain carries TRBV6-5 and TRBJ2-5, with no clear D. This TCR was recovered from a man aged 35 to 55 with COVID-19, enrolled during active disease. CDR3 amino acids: CATAVLGGETQYF. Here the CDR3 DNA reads TGTGCCACTGCGGTATTGGGTGGTGAGACCCAGTACTTC.